Following are 5 T cell receptor beta chains from one sample sequenced in a study of T cell responses to AZD1222 COVID-19 vaccine. Clones were read by immunoSEQ multiplex PCR, and TCRdb kept only the in-frame ones, dropping some. Of some 150,000 clones detected, about 92% appear once; the ten largest clones hold roughly 9%. The source was peripheral blood, collected on day 0 of AZD1222 vaccination. The receptors originated from an adult in good health.

V and J are TRBV6-6 and TRBJ2-1; 8 bases fit TRBD2. Trimming at V came to 5 bases and at J to 2 bases, leaving 8 bases not matched to a gene. The CDR3 runs to 16 residues. Germline CDR1 is MNHNY and CDR2 is SVGAGI (reference sequence). Here the CDR3 DNA reads TGTGCCAGCAGTGGTCTGGCGGGGGGTCCCTACAATGAGCAGTTCTTC. It yields the protein CASSGLAGGPYNEQFF.

V usage is TRBV20-1 and J usage is TRBJ2-2; maybe TRBD1 (6 bases). The CDR3 is 16 amino acids. Between the trimmed V and J ends, which lost 3 bases and 0 bases, there was a span of 14 bases. Germline V gene data show CDR1 as DFQATT and CDR2 as SNEGSKA (reference sequence). The CDR3 nucleotides are TGCAGTGCTAGTTCAGAGGGGGTTGCGAACACCGGGGAGCTGTTTTTT. Amino acids: CSASSEGVANTGELFF.

This chain connects TRBV3-1 (or the pseudogene TRBV3-2) to TRBJ1-1; unclear D gene. The V end lost 1 base, the J end lost 3 bases, and 9 bases lay between the germline ends. Germline V gene data show CDR1 as LGHDT and CDR2 as YNNKEL (reference sequence). The CDR3 sequence is 14 residues long. The CDR3 DNA reads as TGTGCCAGCAGCCAAGGGGGTAGGGACACTGAAGCTTTCTTT. It encodes CASSQGGRDTEAFF.

V is TRBV2 and J is TRBJ1-6; D remains ambiguous. The CDR3 has 15 residues. From germline, CDR1 is SNHLY and CDR2 FYNNEI. V dropped 5 bases and J dropped 7 bases, with 15 bases sitting between them. The CDR3 region has the DNA TGTGCCAGCAGTTCCCCGCCGCTGGGAAATTCACCCCTCCACTTT. Its protein is CASSSPPLGNSPLHF.

The chain recombines TRBV5-5 with TRBJ2-1; D remains unclear. CDR3 length: 15 amino acids. Trimming took 0 bases from V and 4 from J, leaving 11 bases between them. The germline gives CDR1 SGHKS, CDR2 YYEKEE (reference sequence). CDR3 sequence: CASSLALPRYNEQFF. The CDR3 region has the DNA TGTGCCAGCAGCTTGGCACTGCCGAGGTACAATGAGCAGTTCTTC. Full variable domain (missing parts from reference TRBV5-5 and TRBJ2-1): DAGVTQSPTHLIKTRGQQVTLRCSPISGHKSVSWYQQVLGQGPQFIFQYYEKEERGRGNFPDRFSARQFPNYSSELNVNALLLGDSALYLCASSLALPRYNEQFFGPGTRLTVL.